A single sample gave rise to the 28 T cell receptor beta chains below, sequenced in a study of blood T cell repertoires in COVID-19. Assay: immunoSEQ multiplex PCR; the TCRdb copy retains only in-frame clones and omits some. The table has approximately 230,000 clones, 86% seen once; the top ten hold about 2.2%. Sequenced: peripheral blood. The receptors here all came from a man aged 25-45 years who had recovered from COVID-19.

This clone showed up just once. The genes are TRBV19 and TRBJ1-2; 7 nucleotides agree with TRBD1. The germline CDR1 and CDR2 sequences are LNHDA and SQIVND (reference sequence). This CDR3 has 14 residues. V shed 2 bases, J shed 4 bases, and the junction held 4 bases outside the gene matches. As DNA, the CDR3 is TGTGCCAGTAGTATAAACAGGGGATTCTATGGCTACACCTTC. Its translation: CASSINRGFYGYTF.

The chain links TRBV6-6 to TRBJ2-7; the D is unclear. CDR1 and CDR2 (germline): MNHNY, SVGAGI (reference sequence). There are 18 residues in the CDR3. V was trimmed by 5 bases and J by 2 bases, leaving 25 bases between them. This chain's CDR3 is CASSQRWHPPLGPYEQYF. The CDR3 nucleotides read TGTGCCAGCAGTCAAAGGTGGCATCCACCCCTGGGCCCCTACGAGCAGTACTTC.

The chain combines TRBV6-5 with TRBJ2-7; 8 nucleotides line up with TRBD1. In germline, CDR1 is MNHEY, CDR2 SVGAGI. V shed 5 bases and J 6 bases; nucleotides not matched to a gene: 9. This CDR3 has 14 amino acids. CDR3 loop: CASSQDRDQIEQYF. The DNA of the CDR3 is TGTGCCAGCAGTCAGGACAGGGACCAAATCGAGCAGTACTTC.

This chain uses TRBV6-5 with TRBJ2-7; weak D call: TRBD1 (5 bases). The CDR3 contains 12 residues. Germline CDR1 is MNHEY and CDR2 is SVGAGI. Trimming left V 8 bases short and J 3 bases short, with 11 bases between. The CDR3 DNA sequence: TGTGCCAGCCGAAACAGGAGCTACGAGCAGTACTTC. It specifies CASRNRSYEQYF.

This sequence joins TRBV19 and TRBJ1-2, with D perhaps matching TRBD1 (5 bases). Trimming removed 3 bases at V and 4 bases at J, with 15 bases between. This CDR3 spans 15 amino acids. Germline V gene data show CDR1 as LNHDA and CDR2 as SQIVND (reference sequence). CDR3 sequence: CASSIQLDKIYGYTF. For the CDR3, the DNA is TGTGCCAGTAGTATCCAACTGGACAAAATCTATGGCTACACCTTC.

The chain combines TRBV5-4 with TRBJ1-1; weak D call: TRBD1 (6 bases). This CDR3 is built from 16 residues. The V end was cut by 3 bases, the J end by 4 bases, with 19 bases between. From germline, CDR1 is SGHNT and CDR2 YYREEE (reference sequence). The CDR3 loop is CASSSRGGVSTTEAFF. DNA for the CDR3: TGTGCCAGCAGCTCCCGAGGGGGGGTTTCCACCACTGAAGCTTTCTTT.

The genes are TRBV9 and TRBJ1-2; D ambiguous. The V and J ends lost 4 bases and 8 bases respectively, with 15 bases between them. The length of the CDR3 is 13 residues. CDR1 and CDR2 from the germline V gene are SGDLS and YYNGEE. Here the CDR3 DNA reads TGTGCCAGCAGCCCGTCGTGGGCTGGAGGCTACACCTTC. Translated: CASSPSWAGGYTF. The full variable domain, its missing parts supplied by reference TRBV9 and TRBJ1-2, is DSGVTQTPKHLITATGQRVTLRCSPRSGDLSVYWYQQSLDQGLQFLIQYYNGEERAKGNILERFSAQQFPDLHSELNLSSLELGDSALYFCASSPSWAGGYTFGSGTRLTVV.

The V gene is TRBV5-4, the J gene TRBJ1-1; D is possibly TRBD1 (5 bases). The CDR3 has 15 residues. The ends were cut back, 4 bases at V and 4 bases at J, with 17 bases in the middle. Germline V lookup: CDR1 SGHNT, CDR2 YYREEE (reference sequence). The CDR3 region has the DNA TGTGCCAGCAGCCGACCCTTAGCGGGGGGCACTGAAGCTTTCTTT. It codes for CASSRPLAGGTEAFF.

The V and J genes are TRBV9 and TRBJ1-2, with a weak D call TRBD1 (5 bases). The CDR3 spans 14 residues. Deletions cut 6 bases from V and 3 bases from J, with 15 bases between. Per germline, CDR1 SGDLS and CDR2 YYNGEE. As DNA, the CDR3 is TGTGCCAGCACCCCAGGGAATATGGACTATGGCTACACCTTC. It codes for CASTPGNMDYGYTF.

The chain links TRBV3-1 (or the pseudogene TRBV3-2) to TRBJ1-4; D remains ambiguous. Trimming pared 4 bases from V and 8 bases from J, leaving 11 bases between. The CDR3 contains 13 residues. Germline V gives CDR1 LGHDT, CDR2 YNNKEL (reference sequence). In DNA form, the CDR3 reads TGTGCCAGCAGCCGAGTCCGAGGCGAAAAACTGTTTTTT. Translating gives CASSRVRGEKLFF.

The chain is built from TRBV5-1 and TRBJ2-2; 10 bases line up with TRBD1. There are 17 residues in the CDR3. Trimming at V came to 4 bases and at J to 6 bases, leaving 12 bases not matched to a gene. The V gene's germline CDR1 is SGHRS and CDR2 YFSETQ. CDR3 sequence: CASSRTTGGGSAGELFF. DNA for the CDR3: TGCGCCAGCAGCCGGACGACAGGGGGCGGTAGCGCCGGGGAGCTGTTTTTT.

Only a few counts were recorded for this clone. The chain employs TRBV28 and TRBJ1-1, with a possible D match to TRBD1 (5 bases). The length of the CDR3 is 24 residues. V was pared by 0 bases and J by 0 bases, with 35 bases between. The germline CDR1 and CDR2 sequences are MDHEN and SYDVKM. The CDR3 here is CASSLWVETRISAERQNMNTEAFF. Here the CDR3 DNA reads TGTGCCAGCAGTTTATGGGTCGAGACGCGTATATCAGCAGAAAGACAGAATATGAACACTGAAGCTTTCTTT.

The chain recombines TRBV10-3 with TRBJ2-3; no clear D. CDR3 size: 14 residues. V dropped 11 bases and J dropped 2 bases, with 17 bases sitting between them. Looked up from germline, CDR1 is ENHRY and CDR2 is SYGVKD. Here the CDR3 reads CAAVPEEVTDTQYF. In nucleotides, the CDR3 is TGTGCCGCGGTGCCCGAAGAAGTCACAGATACGCAGTATTTT.

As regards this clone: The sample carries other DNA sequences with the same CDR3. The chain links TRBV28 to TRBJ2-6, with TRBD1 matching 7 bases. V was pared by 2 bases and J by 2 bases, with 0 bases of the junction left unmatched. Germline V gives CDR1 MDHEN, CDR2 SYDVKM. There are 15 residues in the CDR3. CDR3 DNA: TGTGCCAGCAGTTTACAGGGGGCTGGGGCCAACGTCCTGACTTTC. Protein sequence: CASSLQGAGANVLTF.

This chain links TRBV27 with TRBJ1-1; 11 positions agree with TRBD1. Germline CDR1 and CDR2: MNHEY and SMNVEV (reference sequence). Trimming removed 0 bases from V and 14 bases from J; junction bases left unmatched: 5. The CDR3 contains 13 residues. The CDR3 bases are TGTGCCAGCAGTTTATCTTACGGACAGGGGGCCTTCTTT. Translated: CASSLSYGQGAFF.

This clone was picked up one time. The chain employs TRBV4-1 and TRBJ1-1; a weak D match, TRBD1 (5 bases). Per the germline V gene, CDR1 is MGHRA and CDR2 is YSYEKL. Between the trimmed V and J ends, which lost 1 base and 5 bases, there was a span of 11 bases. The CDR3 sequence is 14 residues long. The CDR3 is CASSQGQGWTEAFF. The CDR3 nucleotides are TGCGCCAGCAGCCAAGGGCAGGGATGGACTGAAGCTTTCTTT.

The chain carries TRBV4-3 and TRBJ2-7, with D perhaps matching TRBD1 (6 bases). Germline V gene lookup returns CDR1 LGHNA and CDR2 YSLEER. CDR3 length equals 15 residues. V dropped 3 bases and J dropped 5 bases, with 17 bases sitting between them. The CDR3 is CASSHRWQGLHEQYF. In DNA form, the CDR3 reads TGCGCCAGCAGCCACCGCTGGCAGGGGTTACACGAGCAGTACTTC.

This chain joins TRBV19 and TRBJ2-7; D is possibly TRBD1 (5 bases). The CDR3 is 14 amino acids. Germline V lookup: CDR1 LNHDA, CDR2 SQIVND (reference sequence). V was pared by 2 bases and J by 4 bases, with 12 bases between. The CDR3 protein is CASSIMNRLYEQYF. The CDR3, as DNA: TGTGCCAGTAGTATAATGAACAGGCTATACGAGCAGTACTTC.

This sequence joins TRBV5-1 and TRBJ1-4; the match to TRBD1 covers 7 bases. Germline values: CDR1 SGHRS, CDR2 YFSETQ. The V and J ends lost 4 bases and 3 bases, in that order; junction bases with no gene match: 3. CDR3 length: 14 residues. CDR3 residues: CASSKDRSNEKLFF. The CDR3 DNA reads TGCGCCAGCAGCAAGGACAGGTCTAATGAAAAACTGTTTTTT.

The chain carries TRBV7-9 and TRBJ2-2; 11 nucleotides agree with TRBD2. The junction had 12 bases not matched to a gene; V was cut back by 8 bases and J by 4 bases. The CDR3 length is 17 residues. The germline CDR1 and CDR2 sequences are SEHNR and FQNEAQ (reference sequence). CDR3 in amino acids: CASSGSSGGAGTGELFF. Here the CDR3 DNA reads TGTGCCAGCTCCGGGAGTAGCGGGGGGGCCGGCACCGGGGAGCTGTTTTTT.

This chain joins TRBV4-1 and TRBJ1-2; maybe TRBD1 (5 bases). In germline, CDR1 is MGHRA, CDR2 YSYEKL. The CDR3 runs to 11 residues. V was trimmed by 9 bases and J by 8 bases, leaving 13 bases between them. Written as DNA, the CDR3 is TGCGCCAGTGCCCAGGGAATAGGCTACACCTTC. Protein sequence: CASAQGIGYTF.

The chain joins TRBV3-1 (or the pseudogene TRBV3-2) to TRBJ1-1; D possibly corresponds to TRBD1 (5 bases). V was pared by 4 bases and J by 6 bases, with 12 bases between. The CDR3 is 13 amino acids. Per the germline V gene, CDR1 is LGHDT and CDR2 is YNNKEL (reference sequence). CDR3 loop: CASSLYQGSEAFF. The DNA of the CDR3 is TGTGCCAGCAGCCTCTATCAGGGATCTGAAGCTTTCTTT.

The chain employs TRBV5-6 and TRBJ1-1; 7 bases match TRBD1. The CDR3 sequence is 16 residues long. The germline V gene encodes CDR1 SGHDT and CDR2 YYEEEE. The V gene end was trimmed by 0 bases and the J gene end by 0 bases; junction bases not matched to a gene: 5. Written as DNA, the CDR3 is TGTGCCAGCAGCTTGGAGCGTGGGACAGTGAACACTGAAGCTTTCTTT. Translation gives CASSLERGTVNTEAFF.

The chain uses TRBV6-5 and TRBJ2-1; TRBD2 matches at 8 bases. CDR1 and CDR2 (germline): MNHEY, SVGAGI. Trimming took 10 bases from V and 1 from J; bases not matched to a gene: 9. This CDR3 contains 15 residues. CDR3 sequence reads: CATSRGGTSYNEQFF. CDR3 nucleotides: TGTGCCACCTCCCGGGGGGGCACGTCCTACAATGAGCAGTTCTTC.

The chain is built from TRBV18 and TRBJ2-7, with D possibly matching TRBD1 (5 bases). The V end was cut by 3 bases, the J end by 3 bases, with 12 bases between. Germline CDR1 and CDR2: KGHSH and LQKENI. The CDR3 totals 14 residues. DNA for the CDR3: TGTGCCAGCTCACCTTCCCACCAGGGCTACGAGCAGTACTTC. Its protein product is CASSPSHQGYEQYF. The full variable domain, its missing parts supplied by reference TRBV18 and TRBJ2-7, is NAGVMQNPRHLVRRRGQEARLRCSPMKGHSHVYWYRQLPEEGLKFMVYLQKENIIDESGMPKERFSAEFPKEGPSILRIQQVVRGDSAAYFCASSPSHQGYEQYFGPGTRLTVT.

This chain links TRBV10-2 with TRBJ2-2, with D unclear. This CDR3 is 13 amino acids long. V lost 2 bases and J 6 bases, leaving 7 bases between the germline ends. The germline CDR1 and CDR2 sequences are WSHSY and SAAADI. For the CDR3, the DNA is TGCGCCAGCAGTGAGCCTTCGTCCGGGGAGCTGTTTTTT. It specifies CASSEPSSGELFF.

CDR3 residues: CASSYGRAENQPQHF. CDR3 in DNA: TGTGCCAGCAGTTACGGCAGGGCAGAAAATCAGCCCCAGCATTTT. The chain joins TRBV6-2 or TRBV6-3 to TRBJ1-5, with D maybe TRBD1 (5 bases). CDR1 is MNHEY, CDR2 SVGEGT, per germline. Deletions cut 2 bases from V and 4 bases from J, with 12 bases between. The CDR3 covers 15 residues.

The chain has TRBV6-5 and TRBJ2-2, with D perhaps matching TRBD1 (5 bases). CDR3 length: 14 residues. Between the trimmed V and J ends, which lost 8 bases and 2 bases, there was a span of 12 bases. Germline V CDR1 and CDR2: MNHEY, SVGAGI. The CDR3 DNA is TGTGCCAGCGCCTGGGGCGTAAACACCGGGGAGCTGTTTTTT. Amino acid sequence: CASAWGVNTGELFF.